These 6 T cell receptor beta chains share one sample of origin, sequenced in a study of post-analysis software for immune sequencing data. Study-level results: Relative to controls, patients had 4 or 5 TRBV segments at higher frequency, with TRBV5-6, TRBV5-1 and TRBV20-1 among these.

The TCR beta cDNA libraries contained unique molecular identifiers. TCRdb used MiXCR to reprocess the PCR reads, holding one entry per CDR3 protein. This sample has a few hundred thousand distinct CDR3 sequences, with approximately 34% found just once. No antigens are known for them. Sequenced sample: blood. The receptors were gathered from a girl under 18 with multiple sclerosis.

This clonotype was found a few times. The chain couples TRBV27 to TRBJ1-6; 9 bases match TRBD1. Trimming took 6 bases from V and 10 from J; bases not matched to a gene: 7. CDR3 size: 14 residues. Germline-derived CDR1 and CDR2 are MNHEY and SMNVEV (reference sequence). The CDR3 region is CASRIQGAGSPLHF. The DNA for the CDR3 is TGTGCCAGCAGGATACAGGGGGCAGGATCACCCCTCCACTTT.

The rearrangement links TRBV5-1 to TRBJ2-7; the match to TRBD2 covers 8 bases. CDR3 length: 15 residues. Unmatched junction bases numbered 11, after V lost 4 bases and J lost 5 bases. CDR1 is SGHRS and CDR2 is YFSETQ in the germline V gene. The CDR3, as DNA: TGCGCCAGCAGCACCGGGGGGGCCGGTTTGCACGAGCAGTACTTC. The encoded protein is CASSTGGAGLHEQYF.

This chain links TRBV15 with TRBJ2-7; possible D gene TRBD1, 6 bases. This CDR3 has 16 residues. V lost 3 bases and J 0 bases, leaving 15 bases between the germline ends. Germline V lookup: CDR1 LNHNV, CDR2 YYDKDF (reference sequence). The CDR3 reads CATSRGTGSFSYEQYF. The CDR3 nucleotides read TGTGCCACCAGCAGGGGCACAGGGTCCTTCTCCTACGAGCAGTACTTC.

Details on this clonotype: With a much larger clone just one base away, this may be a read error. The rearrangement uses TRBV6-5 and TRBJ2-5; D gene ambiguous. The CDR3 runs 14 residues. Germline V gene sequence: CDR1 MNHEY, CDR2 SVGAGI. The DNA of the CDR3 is TGTGCCAGCAGTTACTCCGGCATCCAAGAGACCCTGTACTTC. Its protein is CASSYSGIQETLYF.

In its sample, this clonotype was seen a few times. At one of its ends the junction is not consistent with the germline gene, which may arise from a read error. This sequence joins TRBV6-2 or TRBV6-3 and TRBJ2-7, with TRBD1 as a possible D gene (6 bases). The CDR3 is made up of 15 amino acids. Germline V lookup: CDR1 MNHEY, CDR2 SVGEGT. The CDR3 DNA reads TGTGCCAGCAGCTACTGGCAAACAGGGATGGTCACGCAGTACTTC. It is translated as CASSYWQTGMVTQYF.

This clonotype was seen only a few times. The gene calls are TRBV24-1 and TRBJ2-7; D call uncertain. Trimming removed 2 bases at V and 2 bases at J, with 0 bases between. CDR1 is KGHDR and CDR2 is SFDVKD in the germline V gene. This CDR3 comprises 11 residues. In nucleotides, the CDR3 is TGTGCCACCAGTGATTCCTACGAGCAGTACTTC. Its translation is CATSDSYEQYF.